These 9 T cell receptor beta chains came from one sample sequenced in a study of cytomegalovirus exposure and HLA in healthy donors (dated by TCRdb to 2015 to 2018). Library construction relied on the immunoSEQ multiplex PCR assay. For the multiplex PCR, a mixture combining 60 forward primers for TCR Vbeta segments and 13 reverse primers for TCR Jbeta segments was used. TCRdb obtained this table from immuneACCESS and retained in-frame rearrangements with V and J assigned. These tables miss some clones; where compared with another copy, unresolved V genes account for less than half of the shortfall, and the remainder is unexplained. The sample table contains 120,000 or so clones; only one count was recorded for almost 85% of them. Together, the top ten hold around 1.4% of the sample. Input material: PBMCs. These receptors were obtained from a woman younger than 30 in good health and CMV-seronegative.

The V and J genes are TRBV29-1 and TRBJ1-1, with TRBD1 matching 11 bases. After removal of 7 bases from V and 4 bases from J, the junction contained 8 bases not matched to a gene. Germline-derived CDR1 and CDR2 are SQVTM and ANQGSEA. The CDR3 covers 14 residues. The CDR3 spells CSGTPGQGVTEAFF. The CDR3 coding sequence is TGCAGCGGGACACCGGGACAGGGGGTCACTGAAGCTTTCTTT.

The J gene is TRBJ2-3, the V gene TRBV5-1, with TRBD2 as a possible D gene (6 bases). Germline V gene sequence: CDR1 SGHRS, CDR2 YFSETQ. CDR3 length: 14 residues. Trimming cost V 2 bases and J 7 bases, with 14 bases left between them. This CDR3 reads CASSLTGALNTQYF. In nucleotides, the CDR3 is TGCGCCAGCAGCTTAACGGGAGCCTTAAATACGCAGTATTTT.

This clone was found a few times. The chain carries TRBV7-9 and TRBJ2-2, with D maybe TRBD1 (5 bases). From germline, CDR1 is SEHNR and CDR2 FQNEAQ (reference sequence). The length of the CDR3 is 14 residues. Trimming removed 7 bases from V and 1 base from J, with 10 bases in between. The CDR3 coding sequence is TGTGCCAGCACGATGACAGTGAACACCGGGGAGCTGTTTTTT. Residues: CASTMTVNTGELFF.

The chain links TRBV10-1 to TRBJ2-1, with TRBD2 matching over 8 bases. After removal of 0 bases from V and 4 bases from J, the junction contained 2 bases not matched to a gene. The CDR3 has 15 amino acids. Germline CDR1 WNHNN, CDR2 SYGVQD (reference sequence). The chain's CDR3 is CASSESTSGYNEQFF. The CDR3 region has the DNA TGCGCCAGCAGTGAGTCCACTAGCGGTTACAATGAGCAGTTCTTC.

Written as DNA, the CDR3 is TGTGCCAGCAGCTACCTAGGGAGGACCGACTCGTATTGGCAGTTCTTC. Protein sequence: CASSYLGRTDSYWQFF. This chain links TRBV7-9 with TRBJ2-1, with a tentative D call TRBD2 (6 bases). V was pared by 4 bases and J by 12 bases, with 25 bases between. The CDR3 loop spans 16 amino acids. Per germline, CDR1 SEHNR and CDR2 FQNEAQ (reference sequence).

This sequence joins TRBV10-2 and TRBJ1-2; a weak D match, TRBD1 (5 bases). The CDR3 covers 16 residues. V was trimmed by 0 bases and J by 0 bases, leaving 11 bases between them. Germline-derived CDR1 and CDR2 are WSHSY and SAAADI. The CDR3 spells CASSESNGGTNYGYTF. Written as DNA, the CDR3 is TGCGCCAGCAGTGAGTCGAACGGGGGAACTAACTATGGCTACACCTTC.

The chain has TRBV6-1 and TRBJ1-5; D gene ambiguous. V shed 6 bases and J shed 15 bases, with 27 bases lying between them. CDR3 length: 15 residues. CDR1 is MNHNS, CDR2 SASEGT, per germline. CDR3 DNA: TGTGCCAGCAGGAAAACGCGGGTAGAGAGGGAATCTTGGCATTTT. Its protein is CASRKTRVERESWHF.

The chain recombines TRBV9 with TRBJ1-1; TRBD1 agrees at 7 bases. The V gene's germline CDR1 is SGDLS and CDR2 YYNGEE. The trim removed 4 bases at V and 3 bases at J, leaving 9 bases unmatched. The CDR3 is 15 residues long. The CDR3 DNA reads as TGTGCCAGCAGCCCGAGAGGACAGGAGCACACTGAAGCTTTCTTT. Protein product: CASSPRGQEHTEAFF.

This clone has just a few counts. The chain carries TRBV6-4 and TRBJ2-3; weak D call: TRBD1 (6 bases). Germline CDR1 MRHNA, CDR2 SNTAGT. The CDR3 consists of 15 residues. Trimming left V 0 bases short and J 0 bases short, with 7 bases between. The CDR3 DNA reads TGTGCCAGCAGTGACTCCCAGGGGAGCACAGATACGCAGTATTTT. The encoded protein is CASSDSQGSTDTQYF.